The 12 T cell receptor beta chains presented below share a single source sample, sequenced in a study of blood T cells in healthy people across ages. For the second PCR, which ran for roughly 6 to 12 cycles, a sample-barcoded 5' primer and a J-beta primer mix were used. TCRdb redid the calling of the 5' RACE reads with MiXCR, one entry per CDR3 protein. This table has more than 650,000 distinct CDR3 sequences, 25% to 30% appearing once. The sample was also reused in another study, on T cells of mothers and their children.

Sample: blood. The receptors derive from a boy between 10 and 17 years old in good health.

The V and J genes are TRBV7-9 and TRBJ2-7; 9 bases are a match to TRBD2. The CDR3 is 14 amino acids. CDR1 SEHNR and CDR2 FQNEAQ come from the germline V gene (reference sequence). V was pared by 10 bases and J by 0 bases, with 7 bases of the junction left unmatched. Here the CDR3 DNA reads TGTGCCACTCGGGCTAGCGGGGACTCCTACGAGCAGTACTTC. It is translated as CATRASGDSYEQYF.

This clonotype was observed a few times. This sequence joins TRBV7-3 and TRBJ1-6; possible D gene TRBD1, 6 bases. The V end lost 6 bases, the J end lost 7 bases, and 13 bases lay between the germline ends. Germline V gives CDR1 SGHTA, CDR2 FQGTGA. The CDR3 length is 14 residues. In DNA form, the CDR3 reads TGTGCCAGCAGTCACGGGGGGCCAAATTCACCCCTCCACTTT. Translation: CASSHGGPNSPLHF. Full variable domain (remainder filled in from reference TRBV7-3 and TRBJ1-6): GAGVSQTPSNKVTEKGKYVELRCDPISGHTALYWYRQSLGQGPEFLIYFQGTGAADDSGLPNDRFFAVRPEGSVSTLKIQRTERGDSAVYLCASSHGGPNSPLHFGNGTRLTVT.

The chain has TRBV7-3 and TRBJ2-1, with D hard to call. V lost 2 bases, J lost 7 bases, and 9 bases lay in between. The germline V gene has CDR1 SGHTA and CDR2 FQGTGA. The CDR3 consists of 13 residues. CDR3 amino acids: CASSLLQRNEQFF. DNA of the CDR3: TGTGCCAGCAGCTTACTCCAGAGGAATGAGCAGTTCTTC.

The genes are TRBV20-1 and TRBJ1-5; D call uncertain. The V end was cut by 4 bases, the J end by 4 bases, with 14 bases between. Looked up from germline, CDR1 is DFQATT and CDR2 is SNEGSKA (reference sequence). This CDR3 has 14 amino acids. The CDR3 here is CSATEGQWNQPQHF. CDR3 nucleotides: TGCAGTGCTACAGAAGGGCAGTGGAATCAGCCCCAGCATTTT.

The chain links TRBV18 to TRBJ2-4; 10 bases are shared with TRBD1. Germline assignment: CDR1 KGHSH and CDR2 LQKENI. Trimming cost V 3 bases and J 1 base; bases outside gene matches: 3. The CDR3 covers 16 residues. CDR3 in amino acids: CASSPAGQGAKNIQYF. In DNA, the CDR3 is TGTGCCAGCTCACCTGCGGGACAGGGGGCCAAAAACATTCAGTACTTC.

This clonotype was seen once. The chain combines TRBV5-1 with TRBJ2-5, with D hard to call. The DNA end favors TRBJ2-7, so the J call may be wrong. CDR1 is SGHRS, CDR2 YFSETQ, per germline. The CDR3 spans 13 residues. CDR3 in amino acids: CASSYDNPDEQYF. The DNA of the CDR3 is TGCGCCAGCAGTTATGACAACCCCGACGAGCAGTACTTC.

This clonotype showed up just a few times. The gene calls are TRBV4-1 and TRBJ2-4; 15 bases agree with TRBD2. CDR1 and CDR2 (germline): MGHRA, YSYEKL. The CDR3 covers 18 residues. V lost 8 bases to trimming and J lost 0 bases; unmatched junction nucleotides: 8. CDR3 nucleotide sequence: TGCGCCAGCGGACCGGGACTAGCGGGGGGTTTAGCCAAAAACATTCAGTACTTC. Its translation is CASGPGLAGGLAKNIQYF.

The DNA of the CDR3 is TGCAGTGCTACCTCTCAGGGGACCCAAGAGACCCAGTACTTC. This codes for CSATSQGTQETQYF. The rearrangement uses TRBV20-1 and TRBJ2-5, with D possibly TRBD1 on 6 matching bases. The CDR3 consists of 14 residues. V gave up 4 bases and J gave up 1 base, with 13 bases separating them. Germline CDR1 and CDR2: DFQATT and SNEGSKA (reference sequence).

The rearrangement uses TRBV5-1 and TRBJ1-4, with D unresolved. CDR3 length: 17 residues. Per the germline V gene, CDR1 is SGHRS and CDR2 is YFSETQ. Trimming removed 1 base at V and 0 bases at J, with 13 bases between. CDR3 DNA: TGCGCCAGCAGCTTGATATCGGCGGCTGCAACTAATGAAAAACTGTTTTTT. Amino acid sequence: CASSLISAAATNEKLFF.

The chain joins TRBV6-5 to TRBJ2-1, with D possibly being TRBD2 (7 bases). Trimming shortened V by 7 bases and J by 8 bases, and 21 bases separated the two germline ends. Germline assignment: CDR1 MNHEY and CDR2 SVGAGI. CDR3 length: 15 residues. CDR3 protein: CASIDLRGGEDEQFF. For the CDR3, the DNA is TGTGCCAGCATCGACTTGAGGGGGGGCGAAGATGAGCAGTTCTTC.

Many counts were recorded for this clonotype. J is TRBJ2-3 and V is TRBV3-1, with 8 bases fitting TRBD2. CDR1 is LGHDT and CDR2 is YNNKEL in the germline V gene (reference sequence). Trimming cost V 5 bases and J 4 bases; bases outside gene matches: 17. This CDR3 contains 18 residues. The CDR3 DNA follows: TGTGCCAGCAGCGCTACTAGCGGCCACCCTTGGGGGGCAGATACGCAGTATTTT. Protein sequence: CASSATSGHPWGADTQYF.

The sample holds a few counts of this clonotype. The chain carries TRBV5-1 and TRBJ2-1; either TRBD1 or TRBD2 may fit D (6 bases each). The CDR3 loop spans 15 amino acids. Looked up from germline, CDR1 is SGHRS and CDR2 is YFSETQ. Trimming left V 2 bases short and J 2 bases short, with 11 bases between. The CDR3 reads CASSLRGEAYNEQFF. The CDR3 nucleotides read TGCGCCAGCAGCTTAAGGGGGGAAGCCTACAATGAGCAGTTCTTC.